Listed below are T cell receptor beta chains from one sample, sequenced in a study of shared clonotypes between healthy human individuals. TCRdb's table, derived via immunoSEQ multiplex PCR, lists solely in-frame clones and lacks some. The sample consists of about 2.1 million clones, just over 90% of them appearing once. Material: naive CD8+ T cells from PBMCs. Every receptor here comes from a young man in good health. Some clones in this sample may be carry-over from other donors' samples. CDR3s include the opening cysteine and the closing phenylalanine or tryptophan. The D gene is left open where the match is weak. The size of a clone is reported for some rows only, either as once, few or many, or as a class for expanded clones.

length,size,V,J,D,DNA,CDR3
15,-,TRBV15,TRBJ1-5,-,TGTGCCACCAGCAGGGAGGGGGAGAACAATCAGCCCCAGCATTTT,CATSREGENNQPQHF
17,-,TRBV18,TRBJ2-3,TRBD2,TGTGCCAGCTCACCACCCGATGGCGGGAGGGATGCAGATACGCAGTATTTT,CASSPPDGGRDADTQYF
15,-,TRBV2,TRBJ2-2,-,TGTGCCAGCAGGGGCCCACAGGGATACACCGGGGAGCTGTTTTTT,CASRGPQGYTGELFF
13,-,TRBV10-1,TRBJ2-7,-,TGCGCCAGCAGTGTGGAGGGAACCTACGAGCAGTACTTC,CASSVEGTYEQYF
15,once,TRBV28,TRBJ1-4,TRBD1,TGTGCCAGCAGTCGCCGGGACAGGGGAAATGAAAAACTGTTTTTT,CASSRRDRGNEKLFF
15,-,TRBV7-6,TRBJ1-1,TRBD1,TGTGCCAGCAGCTCGGGACAGGGGATGAACACTGAAGCTTTCTTT,CASSSGQGMNTEAFF
13,-,TRBV2,TRBJ2-1,-,TGTGCCAGCAGCTGGACAAGATACAATGAGCAGTTCTTC,CASSWTRYNEQFF
18,-,TRBV9,TRBJ1-3,-,TGTGCCAGCAGCGTCGGAGGCCTACAATTACTCTCTGGAAACACCATATATTTT,CASSVGGLQLLSGNTIYF
17,-,TRBV5-1,TRBJ1-5,-,TGCGCCAGCAGCTTGGATCCGGTTACAGGGCCCGATCAGCCCCAGCATTTT,CASSLDPVTGPDQPQHF
14,-,TRBV7-3,TRBJ1-3,-,TGTGCCAGCAGCTTAAGCGGCTCTGGAAACACCATATATTTT,CASSLSGSGNTIYF
14,-,TRBV5-5,TRBJ2-7,TRBD1,TGTGCCAGCAGCTTGGGGGACAGGGCTTACGAGCAGTACTTC,CASSLGDRAYEQYF
14,-,TRBV28,TRBJ2-7,-,TGTGCCAGCAGTGAACAGGGACGTGGCTACGAGCAGTACTTC,CASSEQGRGYEQYF
15,once,TRBV27,TRBJ2-2,-,TGTGCCAGCAGTTTATCAGGAGGGGAAGCCGGGGAGCTGTTTTTT,CASSLSGGEAGELFF
18,few,TRBV7-9,TRBJ1-1,TRBD1,TGTGCCAGCAGCTTAACATCTCCGGACAGGGGGTTTGACACTGAAGCTTTCTTT,CASSLTSPDRGFDTEAFF
16,-,TRBV7-8,TRBJ2-2,-,TGTGCCAGCAGCTTAGGAGGGACTTCGAACACCGGGGAGCTGTTTTTT,CASSLGGTSNTGELFF
16,-,TRBV4-3,TRBJ1-1,-,TGCGCCAGCAGCCAAGATCAACCAGACTCGAACACTGAAGCTTTCTTT,CASSQDQPDSNTEAFF
15,-,TRBV5-1,TRBJ2-2,-,TGCGCCAGCAGCTTGTACCGGGAAGGTACCGGGGAGCTGTTTTTT,CASSLYREGTGELFF
18,-,TRBV9,TRBJ2-5,TRBD2,TGTGCCAGCAGCGTAGTCCCAACTACCGGGAGGTCCCAAGAGACCCAGTACTTC,CASSVVPTTGRSQETQYF
16,once,TRBV25-1,TRBJ2-5,TRBD1,TGTGCCAGCAGTGAAGGGACAGGGCTTAGGGCACAGACCCAGTACTTC,CASSEGTGLRAQTQYF
14,-,TRBV6-6,TRBJ2-1,TRBD2,TGTGCCAGCAGTTACTCGGGGGGGGGAGATGAGCAGTTCTTC,CASSYSGGGDEQFF
14,once,TRBV6-6,TRBJ2-7,TRBD1,TGTGCCAGCAGCGAGACAGGGTTCACCTACGAGCAGTACTTC,CASSETGFTYEQYF
14,-,TRBV15,TRBJ1-4,TRBD1,TGTGCCACCAGCCTAGGGGGCGCGGAGGAAAAACTGTTTTTT,CATSLGGAEEKLFF
12,-,TRBV29-1,TRBJ2-4,-,TGCAGCGTTGTGGGAGGCGAAAACATTCAGTACTTC,CSVVGGENIQYF
13,-,TRBV30,TRBJ1-1,-,TGTGCCTTACTGACGGCGGGGAACACTGAAGCTTTCTTT,CALLTAGNTEAFF
18,-,TRBV4-1,TRBJ1-1,-,TGCGCCAGCAGCTATAAAAGGAGAAAGGGTACAGCGAACACTGAAGCTTTCTTT,CASSYKRRKGTANTEAFF
13,-,TRBV9,TRBJ2-7,-,TGTGCCAGCAGCCCCGGGGGGCCCTACGAGCAGTACTTC,CASSPGGPYEQYF
15,once,TRBV5-6,TRBJ2-1,-,TGTGCCAGCAGCGGGACCAACTTCCGCCTCAATGAGCAGTTCTTC,CASSGTNFRLNEQFF
15,once,TRBV19,TRBJ2-2,-,TGTGCCAGCCGCCGGTATTTGGCAGACACCGGGGAGCTGTTTTTT,CASRRYLADTGELFF
15,-,TRBV6-4,TRBJ1-3,-,TGTGCCAGCAGTGACCACAGGGAGGAAGGAAACACCATATATTTT,CASSDHREEGNTIYF
13,once,TRBV30,TRBJ2-1,-,TGTGCCTGGAGCCCGGAATCCTACAATGAGCAGTTCTTC,CAWSPESYNEQFF
14,-,TRBV4-2,TRBJ2-7,TRBD2,TGTGCCAGCAGCCCCGGGGGGGGAAAGGGCGAGCAGTACTTC,CASSPGGGKGEQYF